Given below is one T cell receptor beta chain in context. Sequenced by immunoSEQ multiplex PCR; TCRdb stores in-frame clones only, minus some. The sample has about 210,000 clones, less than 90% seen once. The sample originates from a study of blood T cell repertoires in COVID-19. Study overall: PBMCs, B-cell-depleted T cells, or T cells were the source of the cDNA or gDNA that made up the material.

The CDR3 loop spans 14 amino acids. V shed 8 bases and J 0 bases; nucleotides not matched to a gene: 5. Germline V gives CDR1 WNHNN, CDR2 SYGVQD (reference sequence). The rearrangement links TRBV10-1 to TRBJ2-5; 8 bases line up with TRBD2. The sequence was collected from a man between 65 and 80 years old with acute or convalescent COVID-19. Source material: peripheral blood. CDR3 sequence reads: CASCAGGNQETQYF. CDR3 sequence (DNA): TGCGCCAGCTGCGCGGGAGGAAACCAAGAGACCCAGTACTTC.